This T cell receptor beta chain was recovered during a study of blood T cells in healthy people across ages. Germline assignment: CDR1 SGHAT and CDR2 FQDESV (reference sequence). CDR3 size: 13 residues. Losses at the gene ends were 7 bases for V and 3 bases for J; bases not matched to a gene: 4. For the second PCR, which ran for roughly 6 to 11 cycles, a sample-barcoded 5' primer and a J-beta primer mix were used. MiXCR, run by TCRdb on the 5' RACE reads, gives a single entry per CDR3 protein. The sample records under 1,100,000 distinct CDR3 sequences, around 25% being singletons. These data were also filed under a second study, of T cells of mothers and their children.

Specimen: blood. This chain joins TRBV11-1 and TRBJ2-5; 8 nucleotides align to TRBD2. This receptor was obtained from a girl aged 2-9 years in good health. CDR3 DNA: TGTGCCAGCAAAGTTAGCGGGAAAGAGACCCAGTACTTC. Translating it yields CASKVSGKETQYF.